This TCR beta chain appears in the sequencing data of a study of blood T cells in healthy people across ages (dated by TCRdb to the mid-2010s). Broadly, across the study: Template switching captured roughly one uniquely barcoded TCR beta cDNA molecule per two T cells in model experiments. Age-related changes in TCR beta repertoire diversity were measured in the study by deep sequencing normalized with unique cDNA molecular identifiers. The donors were split into four age groups: young (average roughly 15 years), middle-aged (39), aged (roughly 68) and long-lived (under 85). For two donors (one aged 18 to 30 and one aged 80 or older), the study analyzed two additional independent replicas of 1 million unique cDNA reads from the same blood draw. On the study overall, not on this receptor specifically: Because profiling used bulk unsorted PBMCs, naive and antigen-experienced compartments could not be compared conclusively. Compared with the aged group, the long-lived group had more naive CD4+ T cells, fewer expanded clones and increased TCR diversity, suggesting age selection. The CMV infection status of donors was not known, potentially confounding age-related changes in expanded clonotypes. Observed TCR beta diversity per million T cells fell roughly linearly with age, and a significant reduction was already apparent by age roughly 41. Estimates of total diversity from one million sequenced T cells were regarded as lower bounds and underestimates. The percentage of naive T cells measured by flow cytometry correlated strongly with observed TCR beta diversity.

V was cut back by 5 bases and J by 12 bases, leaving a gap of 11 bases between them. In the germline V gene (reference sequence), CDR1 corresponds to LNHDA and CDR2 to SQIVND. The CDR3 contains 11 residues, cysteine and phenylalanine counted. Only the CDR3 part of the read is kept: 33 bases, read in frame from the first base. To note about this clonotype: This clone's antigen is unknown. No base qualities exist here, and no much larger clone lies one base off it.

Libraries were constructed by 5' RACE. The data were produced on an Illumina HiSeq 2500. A second 7 to 11 cycle PCR used a sample-barcoded 5' primer and a J-beta primer mix. Each TCR beta cDNA molecule received a unique molecular identifier from a template-switch 5' adaptor carrying 12 random nucleotides. Each sample yielded at least 2.5 million CDR3-containing paired-end reads. All of the RNA was converted into first-strand cDNA using the Mint cDNA synthesis kit, with a TRBC-specific oligonucleotide serving as the primer. After uracil-DNA glycosylase treatment, a first 18-cycle PCR used universal primers M1SS and BC2_uni_R on all cDNA. Concerning the study's data processing: Each sample was normalized by randomly selecting 1 million high-quality reads, each carrying a distinct molecular identifier. Instead of being binned into consensus sequences, reads with shared molecular identifiers were discarded. MiTCR, with a Q25 quality threshold and the strictest error-elimination algorithm, was used for CDR3 identification, clonotype clustering and error correction. A nonparametric unseen species model with Euler transformation was used to estimate lower-bound total TCR beta diversity. TCRdb redid the processing of the public reads, applying fastp at Q25 and MiXCR, and retained in-frame beta chains. Duplicate CDR3 protein sequences are folded into a single record with the most common DNA and genes. V and J calls and clone size were set by TCRdb, not the authors. The sample table records 900,000 to 950,000 distinct CDR3 sequences; 29% of these occur just once. The ten largest clonotypes hold more than 8.5% of the sample.

Donors were around 37 systemically healthy Caucasian individuals from Russia aged roughly 6 to 95 years. Around 10 milliliters of peripheral blood were collected from each donor into EDTA-treated Vacutainer tubes. Ficoll-Paque density-gradient centrifugation was used to isolate PBMCs, with at least 7 million per sample. Total RNA, at least 5.5 micrograms per sample, was extracted from PBMCs with Trizol reagent. The percentages of naive CD45RAhigh/CD27high T cells were determined by flow cytometry on a PBMC aliquot from every donor. The data also belong to a second study, concerning T cells of mothers and their children. As noted in the second study: Donors were nine systemically healthy Caucasian individuals: three mothers and their six children. cDNA synthesis used all of the extracted RNA, with around 1.5 ug of RNA in each 15 ul reaction. Sample barcodes and 2-4 random nucleotides were added via the M1S primer in the second PCR. Over 8.5 million TCR beta CDR3 reads came from each mother, compared with roughly 2.8 million reads from each child. Thymic selection shapes the output of TCR recombination in a similar way in related and unrelated pairs, and inherited differences have a minor effect. Normalized repertoire overlap in related mother-child pairs was always slightly higher than in unrelated mother-child pairs, but the difference was never significant. Persistent microchimeric T cell clones were not detected, at a sensitivity of 85 to 100 clones per million clonotypes. To look for features that set related mother-child pairs apart from unrelated individuals, the researchers ran deep NGS to compare the TCR beta repertoires of mothers and children. On average, the children were about 10 +/- 4 years old, while the mothers were about 38 +/- 4 years old. After adapter ligation with NEBNext reagents, the libraries were sequenced on Illumina HiSeq 2000 with 100+100 nt paired-end reads. Mother and child libraries were prepared a month apart and sequenced in separate runs to prevent cross-contamination. Between about 500,000 and 2,100,000 distinct TCR beta clonotypes were identified per donor. Naive TCR beta clonotypes were estimated from low-frequency clonotypes matched to each donor's FACS-determined naive share, without sorting.

The sequencing input was blood. This chain is built from TRBV19 and TRBJ2-1, with the D assignment possibly TRBD1 or TRBD2, given 5 matching bases for each. The sequence came from a woman aged 40 to 55 in good health. The CDR3 protein sequence reads: CASSVSGGQFF. At the DNA level, the sequence is TGTGCCAGTAGTGTCAGTGGGGGGCAGTTCTTC.